This TCR beta chain is drawn from a study of blood T cell repertoires in COVID-19. Background on the study: The samples span acute and convalescent COVID-19 from the United States, Italy and Spain.

This study enrolled people aged about 18 to 100 from around 26 US geographic areas. Categorization into cohorts depended on clinical history that participants reported. Either two negative PCRs, clearance, or symptom resolution qualified Cohort 3 donors as recovered. Germline CDR1 and CDR2: SGHRS and YFSETQ. The CDR3 extends over 15 amino acids. Trimming took 1 base from V and 5 from J, leaving 15 bases between them. Measured with immunoSEQ multiplex PCR; TCRdb has only the in-frame clones, and not every one. The table has around 140,000 clones, around 87% seen once. This clone was counted a few times.

V and J are TRBV5-1 and TRBJ2-5, with D perhaps TRBD1 (7 bases). The sample consisted of PBMCs or T cells enriched from blood (not recorded which). This clonotype was obtained from a man between 60 and 70 years old who had recovered from COVID-19. In DNA, the CDR3 is TGCGCCAGCAGCTTGCAGGGGGGTATGGCGGAGACCCAGTACTTC. It is translated as CASSLQGGMAETQYF.